The 16 T cell receptor beta chains listed next were all sequenced from one sample in a study of OX40 agonist ivuxolimab in advanced cancers. Library preparation used the immunoSEQ multiplex PCR assay. TCRdb re-hosts the immuneACCESS table, in-frame sequences only. Its copies lack some clones; in the studies checked, an unresolved V gene accounts for under half of them, and the cause for the rest is not known. For this sample there are some 83,000 clones; roughly nine tenths appear just once. The top ten constitute 0.7% to 0.9% of the sample. The sample here was CD4+ or CD8+ T cells sorted from blood, taken in a trial of the OX40 agonist ivuxolimab. These receptor sequences come from an adult with an advanced solid tumor such as melanoma, head and neck, liver or kidney cancer.

The rearrangement uses TRBV10-3 and TRBJ2-7; D gene ambiguous. The CDR3 consists of 17 residues. The V end was cut by 0 bases, the J end by 3 bases, with 18 bases between. Per the germline V gene, CDR1 is ENHRY and CDR2 is SYGVKD. The CDR3, as DNA: TGTGCCATCAGTGAGTCAGCTGGTAAGGCGGAGCGCTACGAGCAGTACTTC. It yields the protein CAISESAGKAERYEQYF.

The J gene is TRBJ2-3, the V gene TRBV9; TRBD1 is a possible D gene (5 bases). Germline loops: CDR1 SGDLS, CDR2 YYNGEE. The CDR3 consists of 12 residues. V dropped 4 bases and J dropped 5 bases, with 8 bases sitting between them. The CDR3 region has the DNA TGTGCCAGCAGCTCAAGGGGAGATACGCAGTATTTT. Translating gives CASSSRGDTQYF.

The J gene is TRBJ1-6, the V gene TRBV30, with 7 nucleotides matching TRBD1. The CDR3 is 15 residues long. Germline lookup yields CDR1 GTSNPN and CDR2 SVGIG (reference sequence). The J segment lost 3 bases and the V segment lost 1 base, leaving 3 bases of the junction unmatched. CDR3 amino acids: CAWSGDSIYNSPLHF. CDR3 coding DNA: TGTGCCTGGAGTGGGGACAGTATCTATAATTCACCCCTCCACTTT.

CDR3 sequence reads: CASSEYDRPLGGELFF. The CDR3 region has the DNA TGTGCCAGCAGTGAATACGACCGCCCCCTGGGTGGGGAGCTGTTTTTT. The gene calls are TRBV25-1 and TRBJ2-2; D ambiguous. The germline V and J ends were trimmed by 0 bases and 8 bases, with 16 bases remaining between them. Germline V gives CDR1 MGHDK, CDR2 SYGVNS. The length of the CDR3 is 16 residues.

The chain couples TRBV10-3 to TRBJ2-2; D gene uncertain. V was trimmed by 7 bases and J by 3 bases, leaving 18 bases between them. This CDR3 is 16 amino acids long. Germline-derived CDR1 and CDR2 are ENHRY and SYGVKD. Here the CDR3 DNA reads TGTGCCATCACAGAAGTGTCTTCCAAGGACACCGGGGAGCTGTTTTTT. Its protein is CAITEVSSKDTGELFF.

The J gene is TRBJ2-3, the V gene TRBV5-1; D gene uncertain. This CDR3 contains 14 residues. Germline V gene sequence: CDR1 SGHRS, CDR2 YFSETQ. V gave up 3 bases and J gave up 6 bases, with 14 bases separating them. For the CDR3, the DNA is TGCGCCAGCAGCTCCCTTCAGATGGGGGATACGCAGTATTTT. This translates into CASSSLQMGDTQYF. Filled out from reference TRBV5-1 and TRBJ2-3, the complete variable domain reads KAGVTQTPRYLIKTRGQQVTLSCSPISGHRSVSWYQQTPGQGLQFLFEYFSETQRNKGNFPGRFSGRQFSNSRSEMNVSTLELGDSALYLCASSSLQMGDTQYFGPGTRLTVL.

The chain is built from TRBV19 and TRBJ2-1, with D possibly matching TRBD2 (6 bases). The V and J ends lost 6 bases and 2 bases respectively, with 14 bases between them. CDR3 length equals 15 residues. The germline V gene has CDR1 LNHDA and CDR2 SQIVND (reference sequence). The CDR3 nucleotides read TGTGCCAGTAGCAGCGGGCCCCCCCCCTACAATGAGCAGTTCTTC. It translates to CASSSGPPPYNEQFF.

The chain has TRBV6-1 and TRBJ1-2, with D possibly being TRBD1 (5 bases). Germline CDR1 is MNHNS and CDR2 is SASEGT. V lost 3 bases, J lost 4 bases, and 21 bases lay in between. The length of the CDR3 is 17 residues. CDR3 sequence (DNA): TGTGCCAGCAGTGACGCCAGCACTCAAGGCAGGGTCTATGGCTACACCTTC. This translates into CASSDASTQGRVYGYTF.

The chain links TRBV7-6 to TRBJ1-3; maybe TRBD1 (5 bases). The CDR3 runs 13 residues. V was shortened by 5 bases and J by 4 bases, with 9 bases between the two germline ends. Germline V gene data show CDR1 as SGHVS and CDR2 as FNYEAQ. The CDR3, as DNA: TGTGCCAGCAGCCAGGGATCAGGAAACACCATATATTTT. It translates to CASSQGSGNTIYF.

V usage is TRBV28 and J usage is TRBJ2-2; D uncertain. V was clipped by 7 bases and J by 4 bases, with 13 bases between them. CDR1 is MDHEN and CDR2 is SYDVKM in the germline V gene. The CDR3 runs 14 residues. The CDR3 region is CASIPGSLTGELFF. CDR3 nucleotide sequence: TGTGCCAGCATCCCTGGATCTCTCACCGGGGAGCTGTTTTTT.

Only one count was recorded for this clone. V usage is TRBV25-1 and J usage is TRBJ1-1; D gene ambiguous. Trimming removed 0 bases from V and 6 bases from J, with 11 bases in between. Germline CDR1 is MGHDK and CDR2 is SYGVNS. This CDR3 region has 14 residues. The CDR3 sequence is CASSEYRGGAEAFF. DNA of the CDR3: TGTGCCAGCAGTGAATACCGGGGTGGGGCTGAAGCTTTCTTT.

The V and J genes are TRBV7-2 and TRBJ1-2; weak D call: TRBD1 (6 bases). V dropped 5 bases and J dropped 5 bases, with 12 bases sitting between them. The CDR3 extends over 13 amino acids. Germline V gene sequence: CDR1 SGHTA, CDR2 FQGNSA. CDR3 nucleotides: TGTGCCAGCAGCCCACAGGGCAGTTATGGCTACACCTTC. It codes for CASSPQGSYGYTF.

The rearrangement links TRBV5-1 to TRBJ1-1; maybe TRBD1 (5 bases). This CDR3 spans 15 amino acids. CDR1 SGHRS and CDR2 YFSETQ come from the germline V gene. V lost 3 bases and J lost 1, with 13 bases in between. In DNA, the CDR3 is TGCGCCAGCAGCTCCTCGGGGACGGCGAACACTGAAGCTTTCTTT. This codes for CASSSSGTANTEAFF.

The chain couples TRBV7-9 to TRBJ1-1; 9 bases map to TRBD1. This CDR3 has 16 residues. With V trimmed by 5 bases and J by 8 bases, 15 bases remained unmatched. Looked up from germline, CDR1 is SEHNR and CDR2 is FQNEAQ (reference sequence). CDR3 nucleotides: TGTGCCAGCAGCCAATATCGAACAGGGGGCAGGGGGGAAGCTTTCTTT. Translation gives CASSQYRTGGRGEAFF.

This chain connects TRBV6-1 to TRBJ1-3; 9 bases fit TRBD1. CDR1 is MNHNS, CDR2 SASEGT, per germline. The CDR3 runs to 15 residues. Unmatched junction bases numbered 7, after V lost 6 bases and J lost 4 bases. The CDR3 sequence is CASRAWTGEGNTIYF. CDR3 in DNA: TGTGCCAGCAGGGCCTGGACAGGGGAAGGAAACACCATATATTTT.

This clone was observed once. This rearrangement joins TRBV25-1 to TRBJ2-3; D ambiguous. The CDR3 has 12 amino acids. V was shortened by 7 bases and J by 1 base, with 6 bases between the two germline ends. Germline CDR1 MGHDK, CDR2 SYGVNS. CDR3 nucleotides: TGTGCCAGCAACAGTGGCACAGATACGCAGTATTTT. Its translation is CASNSGTDTQYF. The whole variable domain, filled in from reference TRBV25-1 and TRBJ2-3, reads EADIYQTPRYLVIGTGKKITLECSQTMGHDKMYWYQQDPGMELHLIHYSYGVNSTEKGDLSSESTVSRIRTEHFPLTLESARPSHTSQYLCASNSGTDTQYFGPGTRLTVL.